This T cell receptor beta chain comes out of a study of blood T cell repertoires in COVID-19. For the study at large: T cells, B-cell-depleted T cells, or PBMCs provided the cDNA or gDNA that served as material.

The protocol was immunoSEQ multiplex PCR, while the TCRdb copy is restricted to in-frame clones and leaves out a portion. This table holds roughly 160,000 clones, approximately 91% found once. This receptor was obtained from a man younger than 30 with acute or convalescent COVID-19. Sequences were obtained from peripheral blood.

The CDR3 reads CASSLSMDTEAFF. CDR3 DNA: TGTGCCAGCAGCCTATCGATGGACACTGAAGCTTTCTTT. This chain connects TRBV11-3 to TRBJ1-1; no clear D. Trimming took off 5 bases at V and 3 bases at J, with 10 bases between the two ends. In germline, CDR1 is SGHNT, CDR2 YENEEA. This CDR3 is built from 13 residues. Drawing the rest from reference TRBV11-3 and TRBJ1-1, the complete variable domain is EAGVVQSPRYKIIEKKQPVAFWCNPISGHNTLYWYLQNLGQGPELLIRYENEEAVDDSQLPKDRFSAERLKGVDSTLKIQPAELGDSAVYLCASSLSMDTEAFFGQGTRLTVV.